Listed here are 27 T cell receptor beta chains from one sample, sequenced in a study of molecular identifiers for immune sequencing clone quantification. One entry per CDR3 protein, called by TCRdb with MiXCR from the PCR reads. The sample lists approximately 550,000 distinct CDR3 sequences, about 25% occurring once. Sequencing used naive CD8+ T cells from blood, with Jurkat cell RNA spiked in. Subset indicated: FACS-sorted CD8+CD4-CCR7+CD45RA+ naive T cells. These receptors originate from a human donor in good health. Some libraries in this study had Jurkat cell RNA spiked in.

This clonotype was found a few times. The V gene is TRBV28, the J gene TRBJ2-2; a weak D match, TRBD1 (6 bases). Germline V gives CDR1 MDHEN, CDR2 SYDVKM. The ends were cut back, 7 bases at V and 4 bases at J, with 16 bases in the middle. The CDR3 is made up of 15 amino acids. CDR3 region: CASTTPGQPTGELFF. The CDR3 region has the DNA TGTGCCAGCACCACTCCGGGACAACCCACCGGGGAGCTGTTTTTT.

V and J are TRBV28 and TRBJ1-5; tentatively, D is TRBD1 (5 bases). The CDR3 totals 13 residues. Trimming left V 6 bases short and J 3 bases short, with 9 bases between. Germline CDR1 MDHEN, CDR2 SYDVKM. The CDR3 DNA reads TGTGCCAGCAGCCGGGACGACAATCAGCCCCAGCATTTT. Translated: CASSRDDNQPQHF.

A remark on this clonotype: A much larger clone sits a single nucleotide away, making a read error possible. The rearrangement links TRBV6-2 or TRBV6-3 to TRBJ2-3; the D gene could be TRBD1 or TRBD2 (5 bases each). From germline, CDR1 is MNHEY and CDR2 SVGEGT. V dropped 6 bases and J dropped 2 bases, with 18 bases sitting between them. The CDR3 runs to 16 residues. The CDR3 region has the DNA TGTGCCAGCAGCAATATGGTGTGGGGGATCACAGATACGCAGTATTTT. Its protein is CASSNMVWGITDTQYF.

This clonotype has a count of ten or more. V gene TRBV20-1 combines with J gene TRBJ2-3; the match to TRBD2 covers 8 bases. The V segment lost 1 base and the J segment 4 bases; nucleotides outside the gene matches: 4. The germline V gene encodes CDR1 DFQATT and CDR2 SNEGSKA (reference sequence). The CDR3 is 14 amino acids. The CDR3 bases are TGCAGTGCTAGAGCCCTGACTAGCGCAGATACGCAGTATTTT. Translated: CSARALTSADTQYF.

This clonotype was recorded many times. V and J are TRBV7-6 and TRBJ2-6; 8 bases are a match to TRBD1. The ends lost 6 bases at V and 2 bases at J; junction bases unmatched: 6. This CDR3 region has 16 residues. The germline V gene encodes CDR1 SGHVS and CDR2 FNYEAQ. In DNA, the CDR3 is TGTGCCAGCAGTTCCCAGGGGGCGACTGGGGCCAACGTCCTGACTTTC. Translation gives CASSSQGATGANVLTF.

This clonotype was counted ten times or more. The chain carries TRBV20-1 and TRBJ1-1; possibly TRBD1 for D (6 bases). The germline gives CDR1 DFQATT, CDR2 SNEGSKA (reference sequence). The CDR3 covers 13 residues. Trimming removed 6 bases from V and 4 bases from J, with 15 bases in between. In nucleotides, the CDR3 is TGCAGTGCCTTACAGGGTCACGGCACTGAAGCTTTCTTT. Its protein product is CSALQGHGTEAFF.

The chain couples TRBV7-9 to TRBJ2-5, with a possible D match to TRBD1 (5 bases). The CDR3 is 16 amino acids. Trimming removed 2 bases at V and 2 bases at J, with 15 bases between. Germline V gene sequence: CDR1 SEHNR, CDR2 FQNEAQ (reference sequence). The CDR3 is CASSLPGLDLQETQYF. CDR3 DNA: TGTGCCAGCAGCTTACCAGGGCTCGACCTACAAGAGACCCAGTACTTC.

This chain uses TRBV7-9 with TRBJ2-7; 11 bases align to TRBD2. CDR3 length: 16 amino acids. The J segment lost 4 bases and the V segment lost 3 bases, leaving 8 bases of the junction unmatched. The germline CDR1 and CDR2 sequences are SEHNR and FQNEAQ (reference sequence). The CDR3 sequence: CASSFTSGSNLYEQYF. In nucleotides, the CDR3 is TGTGCCAGCAGCTTCACTAGCGGGAGTAATCTGTACGAGCAGTACTTC.

The chain joins TRBV30 to TRBJ1-2; possibly TRBD1 for D (5 bases). Germline V gene data show CDR1 as GTSNPN and CDR2 as SVGIG (reference sequence). The CDR3 runs to 13 residues. Trimming pared 0 bases from V and 4 bases from J, leaving 9 bases between. The CDR3 nucleotides are TGTGCCTGGAGTGTAGCAGACAGCTATGGCTACACCTTC. Translated, it gives CAWSVADSYGYTF.

This clonotype was seen many times. The chain is built from TRBV9 and TRBJ1-1, with no clear D. Germline CDR1 SGDLS, CDR2 YYNGEE. V lost 0 bases to trimming and J lost 4 bases, with 7 bases between them. The CDR3 has 13 residues. The chain's CDR3 is CASSVGAGTEAFF. CDR3 DNA sequence: TGTGCCAGCAGCGTAGGGGCAGGCACTGAAGCTTTCTTT.

CDR3 residues: CASSPHPGGETQYF. In DNA form, the CDR3 reads TGTGCCAGCAGCCCCCACCCCGGAGGAGAGACCCAGTACTTC. The rearrangement uses TRBV7-9 and TRBJ2-5, with a possible D match to TRBD2 (5 bases). The CDR3 consists of 14 residues. Between the trimmed V and J ends, which lost 5 bases and 4 bases, there was a span of 14 bases. The germline CDR1 and CDR2 sequences are SEHNR and FQNEAQ (reference sequence).

The chain uses TRBV6-2 or TRBV6-3 and TRBJ2-1; TRBD1 is a possible D gene (6 bases). V lost 1 base and J 8 bases, leaving 12 bases between the germline ends. CDR1 and CDR2 from the germline V gene are MNHEY and SVGEGT. The CDR3 sequence is 14 residues long. The CDR3 region has the DNA TGTGCCAGCAGTTACTACAGGGCCGAGGATGAGCAGTTCTTC. Translating it yields CASSYYRAEDEQFF.

With regard to this clonotype: This may be a read error: a much more frequent sequence differs by one nucleotide. The genes are TRBV20-1 and TRBJ2-7, with D uncertain. Germline CDR1 DFQATT, CDR2 SNEGSKA (reference sequence). The CDR3 runs to 13 residues. CDR3 bases: TGCAGTGCTAGAGATCGGGCCTCCTACGAGCAGAACTTC. Amino acids: CSARDRASYEQNF.

The sample holds many counts of this clonotype. V is TRBV20-1 and J is TRBJ2-2; possibly TRBD2 for D (5 bases). This CDR3 comprises 15 residues. Trimming pared 3 bases from V and 0 bases from J, leaving 11 bases between. In germline, CDR1 is DFQATT, CDR2 SNEGSKA (reference sequence). CDR3 loop: CSASGAVTNTGELFF. Here the CDR3 DNA reads TGCAGTGCTAGCGGAGCGGTTACGAACACCGGGGAGCTGTTTTTT.

The chain carries TRBV27 and TRBJ1-1; the D is unclear. CDR1 and CDR2 (germline): MNHEY, SMNVEV (reference sequence). CDR3 length: 13 residues. The V end was cut by 5 bases, the J end by 4 bases, with 11 bases between. This chain's CDR3 is CASSGRRSTEAFF. The CDR3 DNA sequence: TGTGCCAGCAGTGGAAGACGGTCCACTGAAGCTTTCTTT.

This clonotype was seen a few times. The chain employs TRBV9 and TRBJ2-7; D unresolved. Trimming stripped 3 bases from V and 2 bases from J, with 12 bases between. The CDR3 is 14 residues long. Germline V gene data show CDR1 as SGDLS and CDR2 as YYNGEE. The CDR3 nucleotides read TGTGCCAGCAGCGCCTCTGACTTGCCCTACGAGCAGTACTTC. Its protein product is CASSASDLPYEQYF.

A few counts support this clonotype. The chain joins TRBV29-1 to TRBJ2-1; 7 nucleotides match TRBD2. Germline V lookup: CDR1 SQVTM, CDR2 ANQGSEA. The CDR3 covers 13 residues. V dropped 6 bases and J dropped 0; count of bases not matched to a gene: 2. CDR3 sequence: CSVAGVSYNEQFF. The CDR3 coding sequence is TGCAGCGTGGCGGGGGTCTCCTACAATGAGCAGTTCTTC.

The chain combines TRBV30 with TRBJ1-1, with unresolved D. The CDR3 length is 10 residues. The germline V gene has CDR1 GTSNPN and CDR2 SVGIG (reference sequence). The CDR3 DNA reads as TGTTGTTGGCTGGACACTGAAGCTTTCTTT. It specifies CCWLDTEAFF.

The sample holds a few counts of this clonotype. CDR3 DNA: TGCAGTGCTACTAGCGGGATTAGCACAGATACGCAGTATTTT. Residues: CSATSGISTDTQYF. V and J are TRBV20-1 and TRBJ2-3, with 9 bases identical to TRBD2. V gave up 4 bases and J gave up 0 bases; unmatched junction bases: 2. CDR3 size: 14 residues. The V gene's germline CDR1 is DFQATT and CDR2 SNEGSKA (reference sequence).

This clonotype was observed many times. The chain employs TRBV5-4 and TRBJ2-5, with unresolved D. The CDR3 is 12 residues long. Germline V gives CDR1 SGHNT, CDR2 YYREEE (reference sequence). The germline V and J ends were trimmed by 5 bases and 4 bases, with 9 bases remaining between them. The CDR3 loop reads CASSGDSETQYF. CDR3 sequence (DNA): TGTGCCAGCAGTGGGGATTCAGAGACCCAGTACTTC.

This chain uses TRBV28 with TRBJ1-1; perhaps TRBD1 as D (5 bases). The length of the CDR3 is 14 residues. Trimming took 3 bases from V and 3 from J, leaving 11 bases between them. Germline lookup yields CDR1 MDHEN and CDR2 SYDVKM. The CDR3 DNA follows: TGTGCCAGCAGTTTGGCCGACAGACACACTGAAGCTTTCTTT. Amino acid sequence: CASSLADRHTEAFF.

As regards this clonotype: Compared with germline, one end of the junction differs, possibly owing to a read error. The chain links TRBV20-1 to TRBJ2-7; D is perhaps TRBD2 (6 bases). The germline CDR1 and CDR2 sequences are DFQATT and SNEGSKA (reference sequence). The CDR3 runs 14 residues. The CDR3: CCAIGRETAYEQYF. The CDR3 DNA follows: TGCTGTGCTATAGGTCGGGAGACAGCCTACGAGCAGTACTTC.

As regards this clonotype: A much larger clone differs from this one at a single base, so this may be a read error. The gene calls are TRBV20-1 and TRBJ2-7, with 7 bases aligning to TRBD2. Germline loops: CDR1 DFQATT, CDR2 SNEGSKA (reference sequence). This CDR3 has 13 residues. Here the CDR3 DNA reads TGCAGTGCCCGGGGGGACGTCTCCTACGAGCGGTACTTC. It is translated as CSARGDVSYERYF.

About this clonotype itself: One end of the junction fails to match germline, which may point to a read error. This chain joins TRBV29-1 and TRBJ2-3, with TRBD2 matching 10 bases. CDR1 and CDR2 from the germline V gene are SQVTM and ANQGSEA. The CDR3 consists of 14 residues. CDR3 DNA: TGCAGCGTGGAGGGGGAAGCGGGAGGGGATACGCAGTACTTT. It specifies CSVEGEAGGDTQYF.

This rearrangement joins TRBV30 to TRBJ2-3, with D hard to call. The CDR3 spans 11 residues. The germline V gene encodes CDR1 GTSNPN and CDR2 SVGIG (reference sequence). With 5 bases removed from V and 7 bases from J, the gap between germline ends came to 10 bases. CDR3 coding DNA: TGTGCCTGGGGCGTGGTTAATACGCAGTATTTT. Its translation: CAWGVVNTQYF.

This clonotype was seen a few times. CDR3 sequence: CSARHRDYQIWETQYF. CDR3 sequence (DNA): TGCAGTGCTAGACACCGGGACTACCAAATTTGGGAGACCCAGTACTTC. This chain links TRBV20-1 with TRBJ2-5; 7 bases line up with TRBD2. Germline CDR1 reads DFQATT; CDR2 reads SNEGSKA (reference sequence). The CDR3 totals 16 residues. Trimming at V came to 2 bases and at J to 5 bases, leaving 14 bases not matched to a gene.

The J gene is TRBJ2-7, the V gene TRBV5-6; D is possibly TRBD2 (7 bases). The CDR3 length is 14 residues. The germline gives CDR1 SGHDT, CDR2 YYEEEE. Between the trimmed V and J ends, which lost 4 bases and 3 bases, there was a span of 14 bases. The DNA for the CDR3 is TGTGCCAGCAGCCCACGGGGGGCCCTCTACGAGCAGTACTTC. It codes for CASSPRGALYEQYF.